These 20 T cell receptor beta chains were all obtained from the same sample, sequenced in a study of T cell responses to AZD1222 COVID-19 vaccine. Method: immunoSEQ multiplex PCR; TCRdb's copy keeps in-frame clones and lacks some. Among some 130,000 clones, roughly 90% were seen once, and the ten largest hold under 2.5%. The sample consisted of peripheral blood, taken on day 0 of AZD1222 vaccination. These receptors came from an adult in good health.

The chain combines TRBV7-8 with TRBJ1-5; possibly TRBD1 for D (5 bases). The CDR3 consists of 13 residues. CDR1 is SGHVS and CDR2 is FQNEAQ in the germline V gene. The germline V and J ends were trimmed by 5 bases and 4 bases, with 9 bases remaining between them. This chain's CDR3 is CASSLGRNQPQHF. For the CDR3, the DNA is TGTGCCAGCAGCCTGGGACGGAATCAGCCCCAGCATTTT.

The chain joins TRBV6-5 to TRBJ1-1; D uncertain. The germline V gene encodes CDR1 MNHEY and CDR2 SVGAGI. V was pared by 10 bases and J by 2 bases, with 20 bases between. The CDR3 runs to 15 residues. CDR3 nucleotide sequence: TGTGCCACCGAAGAGGTTCCTGGGGTAAACACTGAAGCTTTCTTT. It specifies CATEEVPGVNTEAFF.

The rearrangement links TRBV18 to TRBJ1-2; D may be TRBD1 (6 bases). This CDR3 contains 15 residues. From germline, CDR1 is KGHSH and CDR2 LQKENI. Trimming took off 5 bases at V and 8 bases at J, with 21 bases between the two ends. The CDR3 sequence: CASSREQGPSFGYTF. The DNA for the CDR3 is TGTGCCAGCTCAAGGGAACAGGGTCCCTCGTTCGGCTACACCTTC.

The gene calls are TRBV6-6 and TRBJ2-7; TRBD2 matches at 14 bases. Germline V CDR1 and CDR2: MNHNY, SVGAGI (reference sequence). V shed 5 bases and J 2 bases; nucleotides not matched to a gene: 14. This CDR3 is built from 19 residues. CDR3 DNA sequence: TGTGCCAGCAGTCTAGGGGGACTAGCGGGAGAACGCAGCACCTACGAGCAGTACTTC. Translation: CASSLGGLAGERSTYEQYF.

This chain links TRBV14 with TRBJ1-2; D is perhaps TRBD1 (5 bases). The CDR3 has 13 residues. Germline CDR1 and CDR2: SGHDN and FVKESK. Deletions cut 8 bases from V and 0 bases from J, with 10 bases between. The CDR3 protein is CASCQGANYGYTF. The CDR3 DNA sequence: TGTGCCAGCTGTCAGGGAGCTAACTATGGCTACACCTTC.

On this clone itself: Other DNA sequences in this specimen translate into the identical CDR3. The chain's CDR3 is CASSLTLAGGGETQYF. CDR3 nucleotides: TGTGCCAGCAGCTTGACGTTAGCGGGAGGTGGAGAGACCCAGTACTTC. The rearrangement links TRBV5-4 to TRBJ2-5; 10 bases are a match to TRBD2. This CDR3 is built from 16 residues. Looked up from germline, CDR1 is SGHNT and CDR2 is YYREEE (reference sequence). The ends lost 1 base at V and 4 bases at J; junction bases unmatched: 7.

The V gene is TRBV27, the J gene TRBJ1-1; 10 positions agree with TRBD1. CDR1 MNHEY and CDR2 SMNVEV come from the germline V gene (reference sequence). The CDR3 is 16 amino acids. V trimming: 5 bases; J trimming: 3 bases; junction bases outside the gene matches: 9. Here the CDR3 reads CASSLTGTGVHTEAFF. Here the CDR3 DNA reads TGTGCCAGCAGTCTTACTGGGACAGGGGTTCACACTGAAGCTTTCTTT.

Here the CDR3 reads CASSLTGQPQHF. The CDR3 nucleotides are TGTGCCAGCAGTCTCACAGGTCAGCCCCAGCATTTT. V usage is TRBV5-8 and J usage is TRBJ1-5, with D possibly being TRBD1 (5 bases). V gave up 5 bases and J gave up 6 bases, with 9 bases separating them. Germline V gene lookup returns CDR1 SGHTS and CDR2 YDEGEE. The CDR3 runs 12 residues.

The chain has TRBV7-8 and TRBJ1-2, with D unclear. V lost 0 bases and J lost 6, with 11 bases in between. The CDR3 is 14 amino acids. The germline V gene has CDR1 SGHVS and CDR2 FQNEAQ. CDR3 loop: CASSLAGSRDGYTF. The DNA of the CDR3 is TGTGCCAGCAGCTTAGCGGGCAGTCGGGATGGCTACACCTTC.

The chain employs TRBV24-1 and TRBJ2-1; TRBD2 matches 8 bases. The V gene end was trimmed by 3 bases and the J gene end by 10 bases; junction bases not matched to a gene: 13. Germline values: CDR1 KGHDR, CDR2 SFDVKD. This CDR3 has 16 amino acids. This CDR3 is CATSDPRGGTVSEQFF. The CDR3 coding sequence is TGTGCCACCAGTGATCCACGGGGGGGCACCGTTTCGGAGCAGTTCTTC.

The chain combines TRBV24-1 with TRBJ1-4, with D unresolved. V lost 2 bases and J lost 6, with 6 bases in between. Germline values: CDR1 KGHDR, CDR2 SFDVKD. The CDR3 consists of 13 residues. This chain's CDR3 is CATSDSRDEKLFF. The CDR3 DNA reads as TGTGCCACCAGTGATTCCAGAGATGAAAAACTGTTTTTT.

V is TRBV28 and J is TRBJ1-5; the D gene is possibly TRBD1 (5 bases). This CDR3 has 15 residues. V was trimmed by 6 bases and J by 6 bases, leaving 18 bases between them. Germline V gene data show CDR1 as MDHEN and CDR2 as SYDVKM. In nucleotides, the CDR3 is TGTGCCAGCAGCCCCCGACAGTCACGCGGTCAGCCCCAGCATTTT. This encodes CASSPRQSRGQPQHF.

The chain recombines TRBV27 with TRBJ2-2, with D unclear. Germline lookup yields CDR1 MNHEY and CDR2 SMNVEV (reference sequence). The CDR3 totals 11 residues. Trimming shortened V by 6 bases and J by 5 bases, and 4 bases separated the two germline ends. CDR3 DNA: TGTGCCAGCAGATGGACCGGGGAGCTGTTTTTT. The encoded protein is CASRWTGELFF.

The chain recombines TRBV9 with TRBJ1-1, with TRBD1 identical over 8 bases. J gave up 1 base and V 4 bases, and 6 bases lay outside the gene matches. CDR3 size: 15 residues. Germline values: CDR1 SGDLS, CDR2 YYNGEE. Written as DNA, the CDR3 is TGTGCCAGCAGCCCCCGGACAGGGCCGAACACTGAAGCTTTCTTT. Protein product: CASSPRTGPNTEAFF.

This chain connects TRBV28 to TRBJ1-1, with unresolved D. Looked up from germline, CDR1 is MDHEN and CDR2 is SYDVKM. Between the trimmed V and J ends, which lost 3 bases and 7 bases, there was a span of 12 bases. The CDR3 spans 13 residues. DNA for the CDR3: TGTGCCAGCAGTTTCGGCAGAGTTATTGAAGCTTTCTTT. Amino acid sequence: CASSFGRVIEAFF.

The J gene is TRBJ2-5, the V gene TRBV25-1; D might be TRBD2 (6 bases). Germline V gene data show CDR1 as MGHDK and CDR2 as SYGVNS. This CDR3 is 15 amino acids long. V gave up 1 base and J gave up 4 bases, with 13 bases separating them. CDR3 residues: CASSESKLAPETQYF. Written as DNA, the CDR3 is TGTGCCAGCAGTGAATCGAAACTAGCTCCAGAGACCCAGTACTTC.

The rearrangement uses TRBV19 and TRBJ2-1, with 8 bases that match TRBD2. Germline trimming cut 7 bases from V and 8 bases from J; bases unmatched to any gene: 13. The germline CDR1 and CDR2 sequences are LNHDA and SQIVND (reference sequence). The CDR3 extends over 15 amino acids. CDR3 protein: CASTATGGPTDEQFF. The CDR3 DNA sequence: TGTGCCAGTACCGCCACGGGAGGGCCGACCGATGAGCAGTTCTTC.

The chain is built from TRBV28 and TRBJ1-1; the match to TRBD1 covers 10 bases. Germline-derived CDR1 and CDR2 are MDHEN and SYDVKM. The J segment lost 0 bases and the V segment lost 1 base, leaving 8 bases of the junction unmatched. This CDR3 has 18 residues. The CDR3 DNA is TGTGCCAGCAGTTTATCAGTGACAGGGGGCGAACTGAACACTGAAGCTTTCTTT. It yields the protein CASSLSVTGGELNTEAFF.

V and J are TRBV28 and TRBJ2-7, with no clear D. The V end was cut by 2 bases, the J end by 1 base, with 3 bases between. This CDR3 has 12 amino acids. Germline CDR1 and CDR2: MDHEN and SYDVKM. The CDR3 loop is CASSLMSYEQYF. CDR3 sequence (DNA): TGTGCCAGCAGTTTAATGTCCTACGAGCAGTACTTC. The whole variable domain, filled in from reference TRBV28 and TRBJ2-7, reads DVKVTQSSRYLVKRTGEKVFLECVQDMDHENMFWYRQDPGLGLRLIYFSYDVKMKEKGDIPEGYSVSREKKERFSLILESASTNQTSMYLCASSLMSYEQYFGPGTRLTVT.

This chain uses TRBV25-1 with TRBJ1-5; a possible D gene is TRBD1 (5 bases). The length of the CDR3 is 16 residues. Trimming removed 7 bases from V and 4 bases from J, with 20 bases in between. In germline, CDR1 is MGHDK, CDR2 SYGVNS. This CDR3 is CASKIVSSRVNQPQHF. The CDR3, as DNA: TGTGCCAGCAAAATAGTATCTTCCAGGGTGAATCAGCCCCAGCATTTT. Variable domain in full (rest from reference TRBV25-1 and TRBJ1-5): EADIYQTPRYLVIGTGKKITLECSQTMGHDKMYWYQQDPGMELHLIHYSYGVNSTEKGDLSSESTVSRIRTEHFPLTLESARPSHTSQYLCASKIVSSRVNQPQHFGDGTRLSIL.